This T cell receptor beta chain was sequenced during a study of blood T cell repertoires in COVID-19. Study context: The samples span acute and convalescent COVID-19 from the United States, Italy and Spain. Sources were T cells, B-cell-depleted T cells, or PBMCs; the material itself was cDNA or gDNA.

Some clones are missing from TCRdb's copy, which holds only in-frame ones; the method was immunoSEQ multiplex PCR. The repertoire holds some 87,000 clones, with less than 85% as singletons. V lost 0 bases, J lost 3 bases, and 15 bases lay in between. The CDR3 sequence is 17 residues long. Germline CDR1 reads SGHDN; CDR2 reads FVKESK. This clone occurred many times. Source material: peripheral blood. This receptor was identified in a human donor in a cohort sampled during active COVID-19. This chain uses TRBV14 with TRBJ2-1; D call uncertain. The CDR3, as DNA: TGTGCCAGCAGCCAAGAAGGTTGGGTGGCAGGCTACAATGAGCAGTTCTTC. This encodes CASSQEGWVAGYNEQFF.